Shown below are 24 T cell receptor beta chains from a single sample sequenced in a study of blood T cell repertoires in COVID-19. Profiling relied on immunoSEQ multiplex PCR, and the TCRdb table lists in-frame clones only, not all of them. The table has about 180,000 clones, around 85% seen once. The specimen was PBMCs or T cells enriched from blood (not recorded which). The receptor source for this set is a middle-aged man who had recovered from COVID-19.

CDR3 nucleotides: TGTGCCAGCAGTTTAGCGCGCGGCACTGAAGCTTTCTTT. Amino acids: CASSLARGTEAFF. This sequence joins TRBV12-3 or TRBV12-4 and TRBJ1-1; D gene unclear. V shed 0 bases and J shed 4 bases, with 6 bases lying between them. The CDR3 covers 13 residues.

Of note for this clone: This CDR3 is also generated by other DNA sequences in the sample. The J gene is TRBJ1-5, the V gene TRBV12-3 or TRBV12-4; D uncertain. The V and J ends lost 3 bases and 11 bases respectively, with 11 bases between them. This CDR3 has 12 amino acids. The CDR3 region is CASSFEGGSQHF. DNA of the CDR3: TGTGCCAGCAGTTTTGAGGGTGGGTCCCAGCATTTT.

The chain couples TRBV29-1 to TRBJ2-1, with 7 bases identical to TRBD1. CDR1 is SQVTM and CDR2 is ANQGSEA in the germline V gene. This CDR3 region has 11 residues. J gave up 13 bases and V 5 bases, and 8 bases lay outside the gene matches. The CDR3 reads CSVPRTGDQFF. The DNA of the CDR3 is TGCAGCGTTCCCCGGACAGGTGATCAGTTCTTC.

V is TRBV5-8 and J is TRBJ2-5; D ambiguous. The V and J ends lost 4 bases and 4 bases respectively, with 8 bases between them. Germline V gene lookup returns CDR1 SGHTS and CDR2 YDEGEE. This CDR3 is built from 12 residues. The CDR3 DNA follows: TGTGCCAGCAGCCCAAACGGAGAGACCCAGTACTTC. The encoded protein is CASSPNGETQYF.

This chain uses TRBV11-2 with TRBJ1-1; the D gene is possibly TRBD1 (6 bases). Germline-derived CDR1 and CDR2 are SGHAT and FQNNGV. V lost 0 bases to trimming and J lost 4 bases, with 9 bases between them. The CDR3 extends over 14 amino acids. The CDR3 DNA is TGTGCCAGCAGCTTAGATCAGGGGTTCACTGAAGCTTTCTTT. This gives the protein CASSLDQGFTEAFF.

The chain has TRBV4-1 and TRBJ1-5; 9 bases fit TRBD1. This CDR3 is 15 amino acids long. V lost 6 bases, J lost 6 bases, and 9 bases stayed unmatched. The germline gives CDR1 MGHRA, CDR2 YSYEKL. The CDR3 DNA sequence: TGCGCCAGCAGTTCTAGGACAGGGGAGGGTCAGCCCCAGCATTTT. It encodes CASSSRTGEGQPQHF.

This rearrangement joins TRBV5-1 to TRBJ1-4; weak D call: TRBD1 (5 bases). Germline V gene lookup returns CDR1 SGHRS and CDR2 YFSETQ. Trimming cost V 4 bases and J 2 bases, with 12 bases left between them. CDR3 length equals 15 residues. The CDR3 reads CASSVTGGTNEKLFF. CDR3 coding DNA: TGCGCCAGCAGCGTGACCGGGGGGACTAATGAAAAACTGTTTTTT. The full variable domain, with the rest looked up from reference TRBV5-1 and TRBJ1-4, is KAGVTQTPRYLIKTRGQQVTLSCSPISGHRSVSWYQQTPGQGLQFLFEYFSETQRNKGNFPGRFSGRQFSNSRSEMNVSTLELGDSALYLCASSVTGGTNEKLFFGSGTQLSVL.

The chain has TRBV12-5 and TRBJ1-1, with D maybe TRBD1 (6 bases). Between the trimmed V and J ends, which lost 2 bases and 1 base, there was a span of 29 bases. CDR1 is LGHNT, CDR2 FRNRAP, per germline. This CDR3 is built from 21 residues. For the CDR3, the DNA is TGTGCTAGTGGTTTGAGAGGTGCCCCCTTGAACAGGGAGGGTGGGAACACTGAAGCTTTCTTT. Translation gives CASGLRGAPLNREGGNTEAFF.

V and J are TRBV28 and TRBJ2-5, with D maybe TRBD2 (5 bases). In germline, CDR1 is MDHEN, CDR2 SYDVKM. CDR3 size: 12 residues. Trimming took off 7 bases at V and 4 bases at J, with 10 bases between the two ends. The CDR3 region has the DNA TGTGCCAGCACCACTAGGACAGAGACCCAGTACTTC. Amino acids: CASTTRTETQYF. Together with reference TRBV28 and TRBJ2-5, the CDR3 gives the full variable domain: DVKVTQSSRYLVKRTGEKVFLECVQDMDHENMFWYRQDPGLGLRLIYFSYDVKMKEKGDIPEGYSVSREKKERFSLILESASTNQTSMYLCASTTRTETQYFGPGTRLLVL.

This chain joins TRBV5-5 and TRBJ2-7; 8 bases align to TRBD1. CDR3 length: 16 residues. Germline V CDR1 and CDR2: SGHKS, YYEKEE (reference sequence). The V gene end was trimmed by 1 base and the J gene end by 1 base; junction bases not matched to a gene: 7. The CDR3 reads CASSLSAGGRSYEQYF. CDR3 coding DNA: TGTGCCAGCAGCTTGTCGGCAGGGGGCAGGTCCTACGAGCAGTACTTC.

Only one count was recorded for this clone. The gene calls are TRBV11-2 and TRBJ2-1, with D hard to call. Germline values: CDR1 SGHAT, CDR2 FQNNGV. V shed 3 bases and J shed 4 bases, with 7 bases lying between them. CDR3 length: 13 amino acids. The CDR3 nucleotides are TGTGCCAGCAGCTTTTCCAGATACAATGAGCAGTTCTTC. Translation gives CASSFSRYNEQFF.

This clone was seen just once. The rearrangement links TRBV28 to TRBJ1-5; unclear D gene. V was trimmed by 3 bases and J by 7 bases, leaving 7 bases between them. The CDR3 extends over 12 amino acids. Per the germline V gene, CDR1 is MDHEN and CDR2 is SYDVKM. CDR3 sequence: CASSFGGQPQHF. In DNA, the CDR3 is TGTGCCAGCAGTTTCGGCGGACAGCCCCAGCATTTT. Variable domain in full (rest from reference TRBV28 and TRBJ1-5): DVKVTQSSRYLVKRTGEKVFLECVQDMDHENMFWYRQDPGLGLRLIYFSYDVKMKEKGDIPEGYSVSREKKERFSLILESASTNQTSMYLCASSFGGQPQHFGDGTRLSIL.

This clone has just a few counts. The V call is TRBV5-1, the J call TRBJ1-1; D remains unclear. Trimming removed 3 bases from V and 0 bases from J, with 6 bases in between. Germline V lookup: CDR1 SGHRS, CDR2 YFSETQ. The CDR3 is 13 residues long. The CDR3 DNA follows: TGCGCCAGCAGCTCCGAGGTGAACACTGAAGCTTTCTTT. Protein product: CASSSEVNTEAFF.

The chain employs TRBV4-1 and TRBJ1-2, with D unresolved. CDR1 is MGHRA, CDR2 YSYEKL, per germline. The CDR3 runs 13 residues. Trimming took off 5 bases at V and 4 bases at J, with 11 bases between the two ends. CDR3 amino acids: CASSFQALYGYTF. In DNA form, the CDR3 reads TGCGCCAGCAGCTTCCAGGCCCTCTATGGCTACACCTTC.

This sequence joins TRBV10-3 and TRBJ2-5, with TRBD1 identical over 9 bases. The CDR3 loop spans 16 amino acids. The V and J ends lost 6 bases and 4 bases, in that order; junction bases with no gene match: 12. Germline CDR1 and CDR2: ENHRY and SYGVKD. As DNA, the CDR3 is TGTGCCATCAGAGGCGGGGACAGGGCTTGGGGAGAGACCCAGTACTTC. As protein: CAIRGGDRAWGETQYF.

V and J are TRBV4-2 and TRBJ2-5, with D uncertain. Germline V gene lookup returns CDR1 LGHNA and CDR2 YNFKEQ. The CDR3 extends over 15 amino acids. V lost 1 base and J lost 7, with 16 bases in between. CDR3 coding DNA: TGTGCCAGCAGCCAAGGCGTGTCGGTTGGTGGGACCCAGTACTTC. This encodes CASSQGVSVGGTQYF.

The chain is built from TRBV28 and TRBJ1-2, with TRBD1 matching over 8 bases. Germline loops: CDR1 MDHEN, CDR2 SYDVKM. V lost 6 bases, J lost 0 bases, and 9 bases stayed unmatched. The CDR3 sequence is 16 residues long. The CDR3 loop is CASSPADRAPNYGYTF. In DNA, the CDR3 is TGTGCCAGCAGCCCCGCGGACAGGGCCCCTAACTATGGCTACACCTTC.

The V gene is TRBV29-1, the J gene TRBJ2-1; 7 bases align to TRBD1. Trimming removed 7 bases from V and 7 bases from J; junction bases left unmatched: 10. In germline, CDR1 is SQVTM, CDR2 ANQGSEA. CDR3 size: 13 residues. CDR3 nucleotide sequence: TGCAGCGGAATCGGGACAGTACCAAATGAGCAGTTCTTC. It codes for CSGIGTVPNEQFF.

This chain uses TRBV12-3 or TRBV12-4 with TRBJ1-1; maybe TRBD1 (6 bases). Trimming took 6 bases from V and 6 from J, leaving 14 bases between them. This CDR3 has 13 residues. The CDR3 is CASSFSEGAEAFF. The CDR3 DNA sequence: TGTGCCAGCAGCTTTTCCGAGGGGGCTGAAGCTTTCTTT.

Here the CDR3 DNA reads TGTGCCAGCAGTTACTCGGCCCAGGAAACGAACAATCAGCCCCAGCATTTT. Translating gives CASSYSAQETNNQPQHF. The chain employs TRBV6-2 or TRBV6-3 and TRBJ1-5, with D uncertain. This CDR3 comprises 17 residues. The V end lost 0 bases, the J end lost 3 bases, and 15 bases lay between the germline ends. Germline V gene lookup returns CDR1 MNHEY and CDR2 SVGEGT.

This clone was picked up one time. V and J are TRBV15 and TRBJ2-1; a possible D gene is TRBD1 (6 bases). Trimming shortened V by 0 bases and J by 5 bases, and 8 bases separated the two germline ends. Germline V gene lookup returns CDR1 LNHNV and CDR2 YYDKDF (reference sequence). The CDR3 consists of 14 residues. CDR3 protein: CATSRDPGDNEQFF. CDR3 nucleotides: TGTGCCACCAGCAGAGATCCAGGGGACAATGAGCAGTTCTTC.

This chain uses TRBV21-1 with TRBJ2-3; the listed D gene, TRBD2, was not tested against the DNA. TRBV21-1 represents a pseudogene. This CDR3 spans 18 amino acids. CDR3 sequence reads: CASSKGGRRRAGTDTQYF. The CDR3 coding sequence is TGTGCCAGCAGCAAAGGCGGTCGAAGGAGGGCCGGCACAGATACGCAGTATTTT.

V is TRBV10-3 and J is TRBJ2-1; 7 nucleotides match TRBD2. Germline V gene sequence: CDR1 ENHRY, CDR2 SYGVKD. CDR3 length: 16 amino acids. Unmatched junction bases numbered 7, after V lost 0 bases and J lost 5 bases. The CDR3 spells CAISESRGGSDNEQFF. The DNA of the CDR3 is TGTGCCATCAGTGAGTCGAGGGGCGGGAGCGACAATGAGCAGTTCTTC.

On this clone itself: Other DNA variants within this sample encode the same CDR3. The chain couples TRBV10-3 to TRBJ1-3; no firm D call. V was shortened by 3 bases and J by 0 bases, with 6 bases between the two germline ends. Per germline, CDR1 ENHRY and CDR2 SYGVKD. This CDR3 contains 14 residues. CDR3: CAISDGSSGNTIYF. In nucleotides, the CDR3 is TGTGCCATCAGTGACGGTTCCTCTGGAAACACCATATATTTT.